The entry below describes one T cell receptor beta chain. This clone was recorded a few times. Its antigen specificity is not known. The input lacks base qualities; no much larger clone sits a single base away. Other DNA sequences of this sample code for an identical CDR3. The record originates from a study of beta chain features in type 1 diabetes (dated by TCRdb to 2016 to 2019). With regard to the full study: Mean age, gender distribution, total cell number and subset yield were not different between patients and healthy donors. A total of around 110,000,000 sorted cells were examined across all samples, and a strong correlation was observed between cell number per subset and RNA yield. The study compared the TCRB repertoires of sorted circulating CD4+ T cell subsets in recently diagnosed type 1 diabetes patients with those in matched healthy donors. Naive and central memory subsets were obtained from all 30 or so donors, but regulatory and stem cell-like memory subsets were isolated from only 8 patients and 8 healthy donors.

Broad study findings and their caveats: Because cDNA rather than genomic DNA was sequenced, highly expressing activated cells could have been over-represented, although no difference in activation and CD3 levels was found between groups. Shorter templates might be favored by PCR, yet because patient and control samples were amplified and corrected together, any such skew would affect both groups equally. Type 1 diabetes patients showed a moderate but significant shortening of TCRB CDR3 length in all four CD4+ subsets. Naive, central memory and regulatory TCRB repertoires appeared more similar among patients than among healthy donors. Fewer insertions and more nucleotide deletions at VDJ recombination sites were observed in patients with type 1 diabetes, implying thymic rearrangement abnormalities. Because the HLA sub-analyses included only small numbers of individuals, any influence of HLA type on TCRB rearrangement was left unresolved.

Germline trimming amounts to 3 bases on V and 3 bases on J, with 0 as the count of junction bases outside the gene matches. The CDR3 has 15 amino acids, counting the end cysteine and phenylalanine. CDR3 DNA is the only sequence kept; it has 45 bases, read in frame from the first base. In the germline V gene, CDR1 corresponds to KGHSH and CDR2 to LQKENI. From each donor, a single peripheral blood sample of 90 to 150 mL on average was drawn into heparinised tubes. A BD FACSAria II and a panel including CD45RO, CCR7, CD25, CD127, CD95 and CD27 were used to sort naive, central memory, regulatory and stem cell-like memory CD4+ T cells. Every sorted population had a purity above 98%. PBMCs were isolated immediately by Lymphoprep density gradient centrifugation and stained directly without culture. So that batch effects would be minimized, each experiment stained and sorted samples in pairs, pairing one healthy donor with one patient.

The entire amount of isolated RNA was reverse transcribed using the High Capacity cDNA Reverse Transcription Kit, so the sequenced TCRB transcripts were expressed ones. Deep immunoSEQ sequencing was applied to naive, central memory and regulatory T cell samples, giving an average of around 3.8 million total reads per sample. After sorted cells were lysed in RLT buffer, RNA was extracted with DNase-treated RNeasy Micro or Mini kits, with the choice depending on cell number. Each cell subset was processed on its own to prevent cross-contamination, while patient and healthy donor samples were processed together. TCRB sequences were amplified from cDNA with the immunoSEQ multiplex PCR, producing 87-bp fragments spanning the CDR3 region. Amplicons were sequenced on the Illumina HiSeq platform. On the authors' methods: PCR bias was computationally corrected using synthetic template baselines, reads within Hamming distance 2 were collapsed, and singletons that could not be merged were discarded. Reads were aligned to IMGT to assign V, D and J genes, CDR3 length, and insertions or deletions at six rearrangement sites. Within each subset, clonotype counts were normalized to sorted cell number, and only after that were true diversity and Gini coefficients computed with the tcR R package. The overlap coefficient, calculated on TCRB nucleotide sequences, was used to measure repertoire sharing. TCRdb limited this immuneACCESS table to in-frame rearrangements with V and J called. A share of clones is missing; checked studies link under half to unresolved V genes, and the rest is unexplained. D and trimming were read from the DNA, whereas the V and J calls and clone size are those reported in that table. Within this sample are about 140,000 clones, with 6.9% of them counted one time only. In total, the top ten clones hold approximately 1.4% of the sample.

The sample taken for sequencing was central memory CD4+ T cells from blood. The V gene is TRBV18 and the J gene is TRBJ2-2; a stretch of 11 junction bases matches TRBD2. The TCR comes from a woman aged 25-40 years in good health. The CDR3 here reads CASSPGLADTGELFF. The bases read TGTGCCAGCTCACCGGGACTAGCGGACACCGGGGAGCTGTTTTTT.